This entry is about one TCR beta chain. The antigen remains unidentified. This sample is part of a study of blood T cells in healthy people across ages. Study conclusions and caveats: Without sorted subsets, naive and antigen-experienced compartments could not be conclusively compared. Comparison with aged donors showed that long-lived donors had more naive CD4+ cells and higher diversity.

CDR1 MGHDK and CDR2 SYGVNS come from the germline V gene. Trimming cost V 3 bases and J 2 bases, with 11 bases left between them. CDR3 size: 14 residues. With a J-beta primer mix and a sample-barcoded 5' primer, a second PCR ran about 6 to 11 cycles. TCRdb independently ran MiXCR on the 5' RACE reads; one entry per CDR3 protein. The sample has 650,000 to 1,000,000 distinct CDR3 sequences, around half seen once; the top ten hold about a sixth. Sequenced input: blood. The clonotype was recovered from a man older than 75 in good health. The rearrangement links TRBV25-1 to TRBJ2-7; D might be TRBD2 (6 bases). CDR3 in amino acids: CASSEFGGTYEQYF. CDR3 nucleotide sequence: TGTGCCAGCAGTGAGTTTGGGGGGACCTACGAGCAGTACTTC.